This TCR beta chain was identified during a study of identical twins. cDNA carried unique molecular identifiers, and a universal primer site was added by template switching. MiXCR was run by TCRdb on the 5' RACE reads, yielding one entry per CDR3 protein. The table includes around 1.7 million distinct CDR3 sequences, about 31% detected once. General study points: Beta out-of-frame twin sharing showed a weaker excess. Memory repertoires showed no such pattern, whereas abundant cord blood beta clonotypes carried fewer insertions.

A word on this clonotype: Its antigen remains unidentified. The junction does not match germline at one end; this may be a read error.

Material for sequencing was cord blood. This TCR came from a newborn girl in good health.

CDR3 sequence reads: CASRQVSQGFTEAFF. As DNA, the CDR3 is TGTGCCAGCAGACAAGTATCCCAGGGGTTCACTGAAGCTTTCTTT. The chain is built from TRBV3-1 and TRBJ1-1; D perhaps matches TRBD1 (6 bases). This CDR3 is built from 15 residues. Germline CDR1 and CDR2: LGHDT and YNNKEL (reference sequence).